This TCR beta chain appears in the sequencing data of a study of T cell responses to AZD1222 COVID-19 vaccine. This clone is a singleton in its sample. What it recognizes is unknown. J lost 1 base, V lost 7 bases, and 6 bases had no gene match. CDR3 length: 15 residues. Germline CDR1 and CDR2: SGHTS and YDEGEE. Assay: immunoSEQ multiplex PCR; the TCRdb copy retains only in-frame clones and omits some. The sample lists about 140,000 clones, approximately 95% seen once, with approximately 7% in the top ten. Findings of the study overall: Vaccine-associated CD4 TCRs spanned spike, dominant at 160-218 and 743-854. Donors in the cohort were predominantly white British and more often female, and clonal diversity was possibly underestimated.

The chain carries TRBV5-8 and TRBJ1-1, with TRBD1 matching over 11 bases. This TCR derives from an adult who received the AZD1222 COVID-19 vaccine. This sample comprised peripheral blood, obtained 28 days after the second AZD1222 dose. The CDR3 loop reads CASAIGTGGNTEAFF. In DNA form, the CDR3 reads TGTGCCAGCGCCATCGGGACAGGGGGGAACACTGAAGCTTTCTTT. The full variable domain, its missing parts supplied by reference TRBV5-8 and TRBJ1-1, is EAGVTQSPTHLIKTRGQQATLRCSPISGHTSVYWYQQALGLGLQFLLWYDEGEERNRGNFPPRFSGRQFPNYSSELNVNALELEDSALYLCASAIGTGGNTEAFFGQGTRLTVV.